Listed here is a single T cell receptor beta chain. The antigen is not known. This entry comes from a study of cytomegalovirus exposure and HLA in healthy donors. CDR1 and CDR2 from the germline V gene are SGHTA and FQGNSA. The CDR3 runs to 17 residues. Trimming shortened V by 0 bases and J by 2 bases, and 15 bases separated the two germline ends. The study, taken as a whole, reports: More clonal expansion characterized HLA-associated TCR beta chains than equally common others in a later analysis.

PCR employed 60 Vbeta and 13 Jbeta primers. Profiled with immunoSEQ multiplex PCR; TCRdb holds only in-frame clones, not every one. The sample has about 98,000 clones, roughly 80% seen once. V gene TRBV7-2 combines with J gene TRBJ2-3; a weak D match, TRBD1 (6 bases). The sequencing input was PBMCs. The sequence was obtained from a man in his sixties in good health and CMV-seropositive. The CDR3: CASSLAIGGRTTDTQYF. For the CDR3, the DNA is TGTGCCAGCAGCTTAGCAATAGGGGGAAGAACCACAGATACGCAGTATTTT.